A selection of T cell receptor beta chains follows, all from one sample in a study of blood T cell repertoires in COVID-19. The method was immunoSEQ multiplex PCR; TCRdb's version includes in-frame clones alone and lacks a portion of them. This sample has about 200,000 clones, with roughly 80% found just once. Sequencing was done on a sample of peripheral blood. These receptors originate from a man aged 60 to 69 with COVID-19, enrolled during active disease. The CDR3 runs from the conserved cysteine through the conserved F or W. The D gene is left open where the match is weak. Only part of the rows carry a size: once, few, many, or a class if the clone is expanded.

V	J	D	size	CDR3	DNA
TRBV19	TRBJ2-3	TRBD1	NA	CASGPGGPDTQYF	TGTGCCAGTGGCCCAGGGGGACCAGATACGCAGTATTTT
TRBV2	TRBJ1-1	NA	NA	CASSEVEGTEAFF	TGTGCCAGCAGTGAAGTTGAGGGAACTGAAGCTTTCTTT
TRBV9	TRBJ2-1	NA	NA	CASSVVNSNNEQFF	TGTGCCAGCAGCGTAGTAAATAGTAACAATGAGCAGTTCTTC
TRBV10-3	TRBJ1-1	NA	NA	CAMSRDTMNTEAFF	TGTGCCATGTCTCGGGACACCATGAACACTGAAGCTTTCTTT
TRBV5-6	TRBJ1-2	NA	NA	CASSLGQGLNYGYTF	TGTGCCAGCAGCTTGGGCCAGGGACTTAACTATGGCTACACCTTC
TRBV12-3/TRBV12-4	TRBJ2-2	NA	once	CASSLGGTGELFF	TGTGCCAGCAGTTTGGGGGGCACCGGGGAGCTGTTTTTT
TRBV4-3	TRBJ1-2	NA	NA	CASSQDRGGYTF	TGCGCCAGCAGCCAAGACAGGGGTGGCTACACCTTC
TRBV7-9	TRBJ1-1	NA	once	CASSLAEGMNTEAFF	TGTGCCAGCAGCTTAGCGGAGGGGATGAACACTGAAGCTTTCTTT
TRBV2	TRBJ1-1	NA	once	CASSETGDYEAFF	TGTGCCAGCAGTGAAACTGGGGACTATGAAGCTTTCTTT
TRBV19	TRBJ1-6	NA	NA	CATSTGGLSYNSPLHF	TGTGCCACCTCGACCGGTGGGCTCTCCTATAATTCACCCCTCCACTTT
TRBV4-3	TRBJ1-4	NA	NA	CASSQTRGSSRKLFF	TGCGCCAGCAGCCAAACCCGGGGGAGTAGTAGAAAACTGTTTTTT
TRBV19	TRBJ1-1	NA	NA	CASSQARTEAFF	TGTGCCAGTAGTCAAGCGAGGACTGAAGCTTTCTTT
TRBV2	TRBJ2-1	NA	NA	CASIQGWGSDNEQFF	TGTGCCAGCATTCAGGGGTGGGGGTCGGACAATGAGCAGTTCTTC
TRBV18	TRBJ2-7	NA	NA	CASSNQDFYEQYF	TGTGCCAGCTCAAACCAGGATTTCTACGAGCAGTACTTC
TRBV6-1	TRBJ1-1	NA	few	CASSEWSGNTEAFF	TGTGCCAGCAGTGAATGGTCAGGGAACACTGAAGCTTTCTTT
TRBV19	TRBJ2-7	NA	NA	CASSPTGTRRWQYF	TGTGCCAGTAGCCCCACCGGGACACGTAGATGGCAGTACTTC
TRBV6-1	TRBJ2-3	NA	NA	CASSENGRGGYSTDTQYF	TGTGCCAGCAGTGAAAATGGTCGCGGGGGCTATAGCACAGATACGCAGTATTTT
TRBV10-2	TRBJ1-1	NA	NA	CASRKGERNTEAFF	TGCGCCAGCAGGAAGGGGGAGAGGAACACTGAAGCTTTCTTT
TRBV7-9	TRBJ1-1	NA	NA	CASSLGRTAVNTEAFF	TGTGCCAGCAGCTTGGGTCGGACAGCTGTGAACACTGAAGCTTTCTTT
TRBV5-4	TRBJ2-3	TRBD1	NA	CASSARTGGDTQYF	TGTGCCAGCAGCGCCAGGACAGGGGGCGATACGCAGTATTTT
TRBV7-9	TRBJ1-2	NA	NA	CASSFFEGGYTF	TGTGCCAGCAGCTTTTTCGAGGGTGGCTACACCTTC
TRBV28	TRBJ2-3	TRBD2	NA	CASSSIAGGPSDTQYF	TGTGCCAGCAGTTCCATAGCGGGAGGGCCATCGGATACGCAGTATTTT
TRBV28	TRBJ2-5	TRBD2	NA	CASSLPGGGEETQYF	TGTGCCAGCAGTTTACCGGGGGGTGGGGAAGAGACCCAGTACTTC
TRBV9	TRBJ1-6	TRBD1	NA	CASSVAETGGNPLNSPLHF	TGTGCCAGCAGCGTAGCTGAGACAGGGGGAAATCCACTGAATTCACCCCTCCACTTT
TRBV5-1	TRBJ1-1	NA	NA	CASSLQGLENTEAFF	TGCGCCAGCAGCTTACAGGGTTTGGAGAACACTGAAGCTTTCTTT
TRBV24-1	TRBJ2-2	TRBD2	NA	CATSDSGLAGGTGELFF	TGTGCCACCAGTGATTCCGGACTAGCGGGAGGAACCGGGGAGCTGTTTTTT
TRBV6-2/TRBV6-3	TRBJ1-1	TRBD1	NA	CASSPESTGPMNTEAFF	TGTGCCAGCAGCCCTGAATCGACAGGGCCCATGAACACTGAAGCTTTCTTT
TRBV19	TRBJ1-5	NA	NA	CASLERTHNQPQHF	TGTGCCAGTCTCGAGCGGACCCACAATCAGCCCCAGCATTTT
TRBV3-1/TRBV3-2	TRBJ2-7	TRBD2	NA	CASSHLLAGGSYEQYF	TGTGCCAGCAGCCACCTCCTAGCGGGAGGCTCCTACGAGCAGTACTTC
TRBV4-1	TRBJ1-1	NA	NA	CASSQEQPNTEAFF	TGCGCCAGCAGCCAAGAACAGCCTAACACTGAAGCTTTCTTT
TRBV18	TRBJ2-7	TRBD2	NA	CASQGLANYEQYF	TGTGCCAGCCAGGGACTAGCCAACTACGAGCAGTACTTC
TRBV5-1	TRBJ2-5	NA	NA	CASSLAGSMRETQYF	TGCGCCAGCAGCTTGGCAGGGTCCATGCGGGAGACCCAGTACTTC
TRBV28	TRBJ2-7	NA	NA	CASSLTGLPYEQYF	TGTGCCAGCAGTTTGACAGGTTTGCCCTACGAGCAGTACTTC
TRBV4-1	TRBJ1-1	TRBD1	NA	CASSERIQGRATEAFF	TGCGCCAGCAGCGAGAGAATACAGGGGCGGGCCACTGAAGCTTTCTTT
TRBV5-1	TRBJ1-6	NA	few	CASSSQNQGGGSPLHF	TGCGCCAGCAGCTCTCAAAACCAGGGAGGAGGTTCACCCCTCCACTTT
TRBV7-2	TRBJ1-3	NA	NA	CASSASVDGNTIYF	TGTGCCAGCAGCGCCTCCGTAGATGGAAACACCATATATTTT
TRBV28	TRBJ1-4	NA	NA	CASRWTSTNEKLFF	TGTGCCAGCAGGTGGACTTCGACTAATGAAAAACTGTTTTTT
TRBV2	TRBJ2-2	NA	NA	CASLVGVNTGELFF	TGTGCCAGCCTTGTGGGAGTGAACACCGGGGAGCTGTTTTTT
TRBV12-3/TRBV12-4	TRBJ1-2	TRBD1	few	CASSLDRALGYTF	TGTGCCAGCAGCCTGGACAGGGCCCTCGGCTACACCTTC
TRBV19	TRBJ2-1	TRBD1	once	CASSKQGVAYNEQFF	TGTGCCAGTAGTAAACAGGGGGTCGCCTACAATGAGCAGTTCTTC
TRBV27	TRBJ2-1	NA	NA	CASSLSRNEQFF	TGTGCCAGCAGTTTATCCCGTAATGAGCAGTTCTTC
TRBV18	TRBJ1-2	NA	NA	CASSPRGGGGSYGYTF	TGTGCCAGCTCACCACGCGGCGGGGGTGGATCCTATGGCTACACCTTC
TRBV6-5	TRBJ1-2	TRBD1	NA	CASGDRVGYGYTF	TGTGCCAGCGGGGACAGGGTTGGGTATGGCTACACCTTC
TRBV27	TRBJ1-1	NA	NA	CASSLSARAEAFF	TGTGCCAGCAGTCTCTCAGCCAGGGCTGAAGCTTTCTTT
TRBV18	TRBJ1-2	NA	few	CASSPPSLSNYGYTF	TGTGCCAGCTCACCACCCAGTCTTTCTAACTATGGCTACACCTTC
TRBV29-1	TRBJ2-2	NA	NA	CSVGTQMNTGELFF	TGCAGCGTCGGGACACAAATGAACACCGGGGAGCTGTTTTTT